This entry lists 20 T cell receptor beta chains sequenced from one sample in a study of low-dose radiotherapy and immunotherapy resistance in tumors. Documented time point: before trial treatment. TRAV- and TRBV-specific primers primed first-strand cDNA, covering alpha and beta chains. With a constant-region primer and a V-primer adapter, TCRs were subjected to about 20 PCR cycles of amplification. TCRdb reprocessed the reads via MiXCR and lists one record per CDR3 protein. The profile shows more than 50,000 distinct CDR3 sequences, about 26% of them singletons. Specimen: PBMCs, collected before treatment. Receptor source: a male donor with rectosigmoid adenocarcinoma.

In this sample, this clonotype turned up many times. The genes are TRBV3-1 and TRBJ2-1, with D possibly being TRBD2 (5 bases). Trimming left V 0 bases short and J 0 bases short, with 12 bases between. Per germline, CDR1 LGHDT and CDR2 YNNKEL (reference sequence). The CDR3 is made up of 17 amino acids. The CDR3 protein is CASSQDTGYDSYNEQFF. The DNA for the CDR3 is TGTGCCAGCAGCCAAGATACGGGGTACGACTCCTACAATGAGCAGTTCTTC.

The J gene is TRBJ1-6, the V gene TRBV27; 7 bases are a match to TRBD1. V was clipped by 6 bases and J by 14 bases; unmatched bases: 13. Germline V gene data show CDR1 as MNHEY and CDR2 as SMNVEV (reference sequence). The CDR3 has 14 amino acids. In nucleotides, the CDR3 is TGTGCCAGCAGCCGAAACGGAGGACAGGACTCCCTCCACTTT. This encodes CASSRNGGQDSLHF.

V and J are TRBV20-1 and TRBJ2-4; D possibly corresponds to TRBD2 (6 bases). CDR3 length: 15 residues. With 3 bases removed from V and 6 bases from J, the gap between germline ends came to 18 bases. The germline V gene has CDR1 DFQATT and CDR2 SNEGSKA (reference sequence). CDR3 in DNA: TGCAGTGCTAGTACCGGGACTCGGGAAGGAAACATTCAGTACTTC. Translated, it gives CSASTGTREGNIQYF.

The rearrangement links TRBV14 to TRBJ2-7, with D uncertain. The CDR3 runs to 13 residues. V was shortened by 4 bases and J by 2 bases, with 9 bases between the two germline ends. CDR1 is SGHDN, CDR2 FVKESK, per germline. The CDR3: CASSLSGPYEQYF. The CDR3 region has the DNA TGTGCCAGCAGCCTCTCGGGCCCCTACGAGCAGTACTTC. Full variable domain (outside the CDR3, taken from reference TRBV14 and TRBJ2-7): EAGVTQFPSHSVIEKGQTVTLRCDPISGHDNLYWYRRVMGKEIKFLLHFVKESKQDESGMPNNRFLAERTGGTYSTLKVQPAELEDSGVYFCASSLSGPYEQYFGPGTRLTVT.

At least ten counts were recorded for this clonotype. The chain links TRBV6-2 or TRBV6-3 to TRBJ2-3; TRBD2 agrees at 12 bases. Germline V gene sequence: CDR1 MNHEY, CDR2 SVGEGT. The V gene end was trimmed by 5 bases and the J gene end by 5 bases; junction bases not matched to a gene: 8. There are 16 residues in the CDR3. The CDR3 protein is CASSVLAGGPQDTQYF. The CDR3 DNA reads as TGTGCCAGCAGTGTCCTAGCGGGGGGGCCTCAAGATACGCAGTATTTT.

In its sample, this clonotype was seen many times. The chain carries TRBV4-2 and TRBJ2-1, with D maybe TRBD2 (7 bases). CDR1 and CDR2 (germline): LGHNA, YNFKEQ. The CDR3 length is 15 residues. Trimming removed 1 base from V and 2 bases from J, with 9 bases in between. Here the CDR3 reads CASSQAGGPYNEQFF. The DNA for the CDR3 is TGTGCCAGCAGCCAAGCCGGGGGGCCCTACAATGAGCAGTTCTTC.

This clonotype was seen many times. J is TRBJ2-2 and V is TRBV14; the D call may be TRBD1 or TRBD2 (5 bases each). Trimming took off 3 bases at V and 3 bases at J, with 8 bases between the two ends. Germline lookup yields CDR1 SGHDN and CDR2 FVKESK. The CDR3 runs 14 residues. The CDR3 nucleotides are TGTGCCAGCAGCCAGGGACGATACACCGGGGAGCTGTTTTTT. Protein: CASSQGRYTGELFF.

This clonotype was found many times. J is TRBJ2-5 and V is TRBV25-1, with 9 bases lining up with TRBD2. J lost 0 bases, V lost 3 bases, and 14 bases had no gene match. Germline V gene sequence: CDR1 MGHDK, CDR2 SYGVNS. The CDR3 extends over 19 amino acids. CDR3 sequence: CASSDPPIAGVRDQETQYF. The CDR3 DNA reads as TGTGCCAGCAGTGACCCTCCCATAGCGGGAGTGCGGGACCAAGAGACCCAGTACTTC.

This clonotype rates as medium-sized (0.01 to 0.1%). The V and J genes are TRBV14 and TRBJ2-2, with D possibly being TRBD2 (6 bases). Germline V gene data show CDR1 as SGHDN and CDR2 as FVKESK. V lost 4 bases and J 4 bases, leaving 13 bases between the germline ends. The CDR3 length is 15 residues. The CDR3 coding sequence is TGTGCCAGCAGCCGAACTCTAGCGAGCACCGGGGAGCTGTTTTTT. Translated, it gives CASSRTLASTGELFF.

There are many counts of this clonotype. The rearrangement joins TRBV3-1 to TRBJ1-4; a possible D gene is TRBD1 (5 bases). The CDR3 consists of 12 residues. Germline CDR1 and CDR2: LGHDT and YNNKEL (reference sequence). Trimming stripped 2 bases from V and 8 bases from J, with 6 bases between. CDR3 protein: CASSQRGEKLFF. In DNA, the CDR3 is TGTGCCAGCAGCCAACGGGGGGAAAAACTGTTTTTT.

This clonotype occurred many times. This chain joins TRBV7-2 and TRBJ2-1, with 15 bases lining up with TRBD2. The CDR3 totals 17 residues. Germline V gene lookup returns CDR1 SGHTA and CDR2 FQGNSA. Germline trimming cut 5 bases from V and 8 bases from J; bases unmatched to any gene: 10. CDR3 loop: CASSRRTSGGAIYEQFF. The CDR3, as DNA: TGTGCCAGCAGCAGGCGGACTAGCGGGGGGGCAATTTATGAGCAGTTCTTC.

Points on this clonotype: A far larger clone is only one base removed, so a read error is likely. The chain uses TRBV27 and TRBJ1-6, with D unclear. Per the germline V gene, CDR1 is MNHEY and CDR2 is SMNVEV (reference sequence). The CDR3 length is 14 residues. The CDR3 coding sequence is TGTGCCAGCAGCCAACCGGACGCGGCCGCACCCGTCCACTTT. Encoded protein: CASSQPDAAAPVHF.

This clonotype has ten or more counts. The chain employs TRBV27 and TRBJ1-6; tentative D call: TRBD1 (6 bases). Germline V gene data show CDR1 as MNHEY and CDR2 as SMNVEV (reference sequence). The V end lost 4 bases, the J end lost 6 bases, and 10 bases lay between the germline ends. The CDR3 runs 14 residues. The CDR3 DNA is TGTGCCAGCAGTTCAACAGGGCTTAATTCACCCCTCCACTTT. It codes for CASSSTGLNSPLHF.

This clonotype was seen many times. This chain links TRBV4-1 with TRBJ2-5, with TRBD1 matching 7 bases. There are 16 residues in the CDR3. Germline V lookup: CDR1 MGHRA, CDR2 YSYEKL. J lost 4 bases, V lost 4 bases, and 12 bases had no gene match. The CDR3 coding sequence is TGCGCCAGCAGCCGGGGTCAGGGGGTAACTGTAGAGACCCAGTACTTC. It encodes CASSRGQGVTVETQYF.

Of note for this clonotype: A far bigger clonotype differs at one base, so this is likely a read error. The V gene is TRBV28, the J gene TRBJ2-1, with D uncertain. This CDR3 spans 12 amino acids. Trimming removed 3 bases at V and 10 bases at J, with 10 bases between. The germline V gene has CDR1 MDHEN and CDR2 SYDVKM. CDR3 region: CASSFFAYEQFF. CDR3 DNA sequence: TGTGCCAGCAGTTTTTTCGCCTACGAGCAGTTCTTC. The full variable domain, its missing parts supplied by reference TRBV28 and TRBJ2-1, is DVKVTQSSRYLVKRTGEKVFLECVQDMDHENMFWYRQDPGLGLRLIYFSYDVKMKEKGDIPEGYSVSREKKERFSLILESASTNQTSMYLCASSFFAYEQFFGPGTRLTVL.

This clonotype was observed a single time. One end of the junction fails to match germline, which may point to a read error. V gene TRBV5-5 combines with J gene TRBJ2-1; 7 bases map to TRBD2. The CDR3 totals 15 residues. Germline CDR1 SGHKS, CDR2 YYEKEE (reference sequence). The CDR3 here is CASSLKLASSNEQLF. The CDR3 DNA reads TGCGCCAGTAGCTTGAAACTAGCGTCGTCCAATGAGCAGTTATTC.

This clonotype was seen repeatedly, ten times or more. The chain is built from TRBV7-2 and TRBJ2-2; the match to TRBD2 covers 8 bases. Per the germline V gene, CDR1 is SGHTA and CDR2 is FQGNSA. The CDR3 has 14 residues. With 1 base clipped from V and 5 bases from J, the junction kept 0 bases outside the gene matches. For the CDR3, the DNA is TGTGCCAGCAGCTTAGTAGCGGGAACCGGGGAGCTGTTTTTT. This encodes CASSLVAGTGELFF.

At least ten counts were recorded for this clonotype. The chain carries TRBV7-9 and TRBJ2-2; no definite D call. The germline V gene encodes CDR1 SEHNR and CDR2 FQNEAQ (reference sequence). Deletions cut 3 bases from V and 2 bases from J, with 7 bases between. The CDR3 length is 14 residues. This CDR3 reads CASSFPSNTGELFF. CDR3 DNA: TGTGCCAGCAGCTTCCCAAGTAACACCGGGGAGCTGTTTTTT.

This clonotype was picked up many times. The chain combines TRBV30 with TRBJ1-1; D remains ambiguous. Germline V gene lookup returns CDR1 GTSNPN and CDR2 SVGIG (reference sequence). This CDR3 has 13 amino acids. Trimming removed 2 bases at V and 3 bases at J, with 10 bases between. The CDR3 here is CAWSPHFYTEAFF. The CDR3 bases are TGTGCCTGGAGTCCGCACTTTTACACTGAAGCTTTCTTT.

At least ten counts were recorded for this clonotype. The chain combines TRBV12-3 or TRBV12-4 with TRBJ1-6; unclear D gene. Trimming left V 4 bases short and J 7 bases short, with 11 bases between. There are 14 residues in the CDR3. DNA of the CDR3: TGTGCCAGCAGTTGGGGAAGAGGCAATTCACCCCTCCACTTT. Amino acids: CASSWGRGNSPLHF.